A selection of T cell receptor beta chains follows, all from one sample in a study of blood T cell repertoires in COVID-19. Only in-frame clones appear in the TCRdb table, and some are missing; sequencing was by immunoSEQ multiplex PCR. The sample yields approximately 75,000 clones, less than 90% seen once. Sequencing was performed on peripheral blood. The receptors shown here come from a middle-aged man with COVID-19, enrolled during active disease. Each CDR3 is given with its conserved first and last residue. D genes are given only for firm matches. Clone sizes are given selectively: once, few, many, or a class where the clone is expanded.

>15|TRBV28|-|TRBJ1-5|-
CASLETGNSNQPQHF
TGTGCCAGTCTCGAGACCGGGAATAGCAATCAGCCCCAGCATTTT
>13|TRBV28|-|TRBJ2-7|-
CASSPPEHGEQYF
TGTGCCAGCAGCCCGCCGGAGCACGGCGAGCAGTACTTC
>13|TRBV27|-|TRBJ2-5|-
CASSPPRAETQYF
TGTGCCAGCAGTCCCCCCCGCGCGGAGACCCAGTACTTC
>16|TRBV25-1|TRBD1|TRBJ1-3|-
CASSELGQGAGNTIYF
TGTGCCAGCAGTGAATTGGGACAGGGAGCCGGAAACACCATATATTTT
>13|TRBV19|-|TRBJ1-6|-
CASSIGHDSPLHF
TGTGCCAGTAGTATTGGGCACGATTCACCCCTCCACTTT
>14|TRBV6-2/TRBV6-3|-|TRBJ1-6|-
CASSSGDSSSPLHF
TGTGCCAGCAGTTCGGGCGACAGCTCTTCACCCCTCCACTTT
>12|TRBV10-3|-|TRBJ2-7|-
CAIRSSSYEQYF
TGTGCCATCCGGTCGAGCTCCTACGAGCAGTACTTC
>16|TRBV25-1|TRBD1|TRBJ2-7|-
CASSEAGRGISYEQYF
TGTGCCAGCAGTGAAGCGGGCAGGGGGATTTCCTACGAGCAGTACTTC
>12|TRBV5-3|-|TRBJ2-7|-
CARRIPCYEQYF
TGTGCCAGAAGAATCCCTTGCTACGAGCAGTACTTC
>15|TRBV19|TRBD1|TRBJ2-2|few
CASSVQGADTGELFF
TGTGCCAGTAGTGTTCAGGGGGCAGACACCGGGGAGCTGTTTTTT
>18|TRBV5-1|TRBD1|TRBJ1-6|many
CASSRRHPTGDYNSPLHF
TGCGCCAGCAGTAGAAGGCACCCGACAGGGGACTATAATTCACCCCTCCACTTT
>15|TRBV5-1|-|TRBJ2-2|-
CASSLGQRLVGELFF
TGCGCCAGCAGCTTGGGCCAGAGACTGGTCGGGGAGCTGTTTTTT
>14|TRBV18|-|TRBJ1-1|few
CASVGSRGGTEAFF
TGTGCCAGCGTAGGCTCAAGGGGAGGCACTGAAGCTTTCTTT
>12|TRBV30|TRBD2|TRBJ2-5|-
CAGTSGMETQYF
TGTGCCGGGACTAGCGGGATGGAGACCCAGTACTTC
>14|TRBV6-1|TRBD2|TRBJ2-1|-
CASSDGLAGGEQFF
TGTGCCAGCAGTGATGGACTAGCGGGAGGTGAGCAGTTCTTC
>13|TRBV7-8|-|TRBJ1-2|once
CASSLAGGDGYTF
TGTGCCAGCAGCTTAGCGGGGGGAGATGGCTACACCTTC
>14|TRBV7-9|-|TRBJ1-2|-
CASSSSRVNYGYTF
TGTGCCAGCAGCTCATCCAGGGTAAACTATGGCTACACCTTC
>15|TRBV19|-|TRBJ2-5|once
CASSWGKDSQETQYF
TGTGCCAGTAGTTGGGGGAAGGACAGCCAAGAGACCCAGTACTTC
>13|TRBV29-1|-|TRBJ1-1|-
CSVGVGPNTEAFF
TGCAGCGTTGGGGTGGGGCCGAACACTGAAGCTTTCTTT
>15|TRBV28|TRBD2|TRBJ2-5|few
CASSFRAGVVETQYF
TGTGCCAGCAGTTTCAGGGCGGGAGTAGTTGAGACCCAGTACTTC
>12|TRBV2|-|TRBJ2-1|-
CASMGPYNEQFF
TGTGCCAGCATGGGGCCCTACAATGAGCAGTTCTTC
>13|TRBV6-4|-|TRBJ1-2|-
CASSPGLNYGYTF
TGTGCCAGCAGTCCGGGACTGAACTATGGCTACACCTTC
>15|TRBV28|-|TRBJ1-1|-
CASSLMVQGRAEAFF
TGTGCCAGCAGTTTAATGGTGCAGGGAAGGGCTGAAGCTTTCTTT
>16|TRBV5-1|TRBD1|TRBJ1-1|-
CASSLAPTGGGTEAFF
TGCGCCAGCAGCTTGGCGCCTACAGGGGGCGGTACTGAAGCTTTCTTT
>16|TRBV6-6|TRBD2|TRBJ2-1|-
CASSRRLAGGPDEQFF
TGTGCCAGCAGTCGAAGACTAGCGGGAGGGCCAGATGAGCAGTTCTTC
>13|TRBV19|-|TRBJ1-6|-
CASSPDRNSPLHF
TGTGCCAGTAGCCCCGACAGAAATTCACCCCTCCACTTT
>13|TRBV6-2/TRBV6-3|-|TRBJ2-4|few
CASSYSGRNIQYF
TGTGCCAGCAGTTACTCGGGGCGGAACATTCAGTACTTC
>15|TRBV7-6|TRBD1|TRBJ2-1|few
CASSPTGQGRNEQFF
TGTGCCAGCAGCCCAACGGGACAGGGCCGAAATGAGCAGTTCTTC
>15|TRBV23-1|-|TRBJ2-7|-
CASSGGGSRVNEQYF
TGCGCCAGCAGCGGGGGCGGGAGCCGGGTTAACGAGCAGTACTTC
>15|TRBV19|TRBD1|TRBJ1-4|-
CASSPETGWSEKLFF
TGTGCCAGTAGTCCGGAGACAGGGTGGAGTGAAAAACTGTTTTTT
>16|TRBV5-5|-|TRBJ1-5|-
CASSLTGQGLNQPQHF
TGTGCCAGCAGCTTAACGGGGCAGGGACTCAATCAGCCCCAGCATTTT
>16|TRBV4-1|TRBD1|TRBJ1-5|-
CASSQVGVRGRQPQHF
TGCGCCAGCAGCCAAGTCGGGGTGAGGGGGCGTCAGCCCCAGCATTTT
>14|TRBV7-6|-|TRBJ1-2|-
CASSIAEGNYGYTF
TGTGCCAGCAGCATAGCTGAGGGTAACTATGGCTACACCTTC
>13|TRBV10-3|-|TRBJ2-5|-
CAIKSSGQETQYF
TGTGCCATCAAAAGCTCAGGGCAAGAGACCCAGTACTTC
>15|TRBV5-4|TRBD2|TRBJ2-7|once
CASSNPTSNSYEQYF
TGTGCCAGCAGCAATCCGACTAGCAACTCCTACGAGCAGTACTTC
>16|TRBV18|TRBD2|TRBJ2-2|-
CASSPRVAGNTGELFF
TGTGCCAGCTCACCAAGAGTAGCGGGGAACACCGGGGAGCTGTTTTTT
>13|TRBV9|TRBD2|TRBJ2-2|many
CASGGLYTGELFF
TGTGCCAGCGGGGGACTATACACCGGGGAGCTGTTTTTT
>14|TRBV21-1|-|TRBJ2-7|-
CASTNRGMGYEQYF
TGTGCCAGCACTAACAGGGGAATGGGCTACGAGCAGTACTTC
>14|TRBV30|-|TRBJ1-6|few
CAWSVRGGNSPLHF
TGTGCCTGGAGTGTACGGGGGGGCAATTCACCCCTCCACTTT
>13|TRBV5-5|TRBD1|TRBJ1-2|-
CASSFQTGYGYTF
TGTGCCAGCAGCTTTCAGACAGGGTATGGCTACACCTTC
>17|TRBV5-1|-|TRBJ1-1|-
CASRGGSSPLMNTEAFF
TGCGCCAGCAGGGGTGGGAGCAGCCCCCTTATGAACACTGAAGCTTTCTTT
>16|TRBV7-3|-|TRBJ2-1|-
CASSPNSARGGNEQFF
TGTGCCAGCAGCCCGAACTCTGCCCGGGGTGGGAATGAGCAGTTCTTC
>14|TRBV6-5|TRBD1|TRBJ1-6|-
CASKTGQVGSPLHF
TGTGCCAGCAAAACGGGACAGGTGGGATCACCCCTCCACTTT
>16|TRBV28|-|TRBJ2-3|-
CASSPADSRLTDTQYF
TGTGCCAGCAGCCCGGCGGACAGCCGCCTCACAGATACGCAGTATTTT
>15|TRBV15|TRBD1|TRBJ2-3|-
CATSGDRGNTDTQYF
TGTGCCACCAGCGGCGACAGGGGTAACACAGATACGCAGTATTTT
>16|TRBV4-1|TRBD1|TRBJ1-2|-
CASSQEATGGLYGYTF
TGCGCCAGCAGCCAAGAGGCGACAGGGGGCCTCTATGGCTACACCTTC
>14|TRBV10-2|TRBD1|TRBJ1-1|-
CATLGGTVNTEAFF
TGCGCCACCCTGGGCGGGACAGTGAACACTGAAGCTTTCTTT
>16|TRBV30|-|TRBJ2-5|once
CAWSVPQFGHQETQYF
TGTGCCTGGAGTGTACCCCAGTTTGGGCACCAAGAGACCCAGTACTTC
>16|TRBV28|-|TRBJ1-5|once
CASSPEPDNPNQPQHF
TGTGCCAGCAGTCCCGAACCGGACAATCCCAATCAGCCCCAGCATTTT
>14|TRBV5-1|-|TRBJ1-2|-
CASRATGSNYGYTF
TGCGCCAGCAGGGCCACGGGGTCAAACTATGGCTACACCTTC
>16|TRBV4-1|TRBD2|TRBJ2-1|-
CASSQEVVAGNNEQFF
TGCGCCAGCAGCCAAGAGGTAGTAGCGGGGAACAATGAGCAGTTCTTC
>11|TRBV19|TRBD2|TRBJ2-7|-
CATGGNYEQYF
TGTGCCACCGGGGGGAACTACGAGCAGTACTTC
>14|TRBV18|-|TRBJ2-1|-
CASSPRGAANEQFF
TGTGCCAGCTCACCACGCGGAGCGGCGAATGAGCAGTTCTTC
>15|TRBV6-6|TRBD1|TRBJ2-7|-
CASSGTGVSSYEQYF
TGTGCCAGCAGCGGGACAGGGGTGAGCTCCTACGAGCAGTACTTC